Sequencing of this T cell receptor (beta chain) was carried out in a study of blood T cell repertoires in COVID-19. Overall study: Samples came from the United States, Italy and Spain, spanning acute and convalescent COVID-19. Sources were T cells, B-cell-depleted T cells, or PBMCs; the material itself was cDNA or gDNA.

Original handling: Nucleated cell number was recorded as an estimate derived from reference gene primer amplification. Some clones are missing from TCRdb's copy, which holds only in-frame ones; the method was immunoSEQ multiplex PCR. From that table come the V and J calls and clone size; the DNA was used to work out D and trimming. The sample contains approximately 160,000 clones, roughly 84% of which appear only once. The CDR3 has 12 amino acids. Between the trimmed V and J ends, which lost 3 bases and 8 bases, there was a span of 10 bases. Germline V gene sequence: CDR1 DFQATT, CDR2 SNEGSKA (reference sequence). As for this clone: The sample holds other DNA sequences that translate to the same CDR3.

The chain links TRBV20-1 to TRBJ1-4; the D gene is possibly TRBD1 (6 bases). The sample was peripheral blood. This TCR came from a middle-aged man with active or convalescent COVID-19. CDR3 region: CSASPGHEKLFF. The CDR3 DNA is TGCAGTGCTAGTCCGGGACACGAAAAACTGTTTTTT.